The 7 T cell receptor beta chains below were found in one sample sequenced in a study of regulatory T cells in long-lasting Graves disease. To make TCR beta libraries, researchers used iRepertoire HTBI primers and Arm-PCR of CDR3 regions. TCRdb reprocessed the multiplex PCR reads with MiXCR, giving one entry per CDR3 protein. The sample contains roughly 510,000 distinct CDR3 sequences, roughly 16% of which appear only once. The time point denotes: newly diagnosed GD, antithyroid drugs for less than 3 months. Generation of the TCR library employed RNA extracted from PBMCs. These data also formed part of another study, on T cells in Graves' hyperthyroidism and ophthalmopathy.

Here the sequenced sample was peripheral blood mononuclear cells (PBMCs), taken at new diagnosis, from a patient treated with antithyroid drugs. These receptors all come from a man aged 18 to 35 with Graves disease.

As concerns this clonotype: The junction differs from germline at one of its ends, possibly a read error. V gene TRBV5-5 combines with J gene TRBJ2-1; D is unresolved. The end of the DNA fits TRBJ2-5 better, so the J call may be wrong. This CDR3 spans 13 amino acids. Germline V CDR1 and CDR2: SGHKS, YYEKEE (reference sequence). The CDR3 region has the DNA TGTGCCAGCAGCACAGACAACGGAGAGTCCCAGTACTTC. Protein sequence: CASSTDNGESQYF.

This clonotype was counted only a few times. This chain links TRBV28 with TRBJ2-2; D remains unclear. The germline V and J ends were trimmed by 7 bases and 1 base, with 7 bases remaining between them. CDR3 length: 13 amino acids. Per the germline V gene, CDR1 is MDHEN and CDR2 is SYDVKM. The CDR3 DNA reads TGTGCCAGCATTGGCCAGAACACCGGGGAGCTGTTTTTT. Translating it yields CASIGQNTGELFF.

About this clonotype: Possible read error: a much larger clone is one base away. The V and J genes are TRBV7-3 and TRBJ2-7; a weak D match, TRBD2 (6 bases). V lost 3 bases and J lost 7, with 13 bases in between. Per the germline V gene, CDR1 is SGHTA and CDR2 is FQGTGA. The length of the CDR3 is 13 residues. The CDR3 loop reads CASSFASVGEQYF. CDR3 bases: TGTGCCAGCAGCTTCGCTAGCGTAGGAGAGCAGTACTTC.

Turning to this clonotype: Since a much larger clone is just one base distant, this may be a read error. The chain joins TRBV30 to TRBJ1-5; D gene unclear. The CDR3 is made up of 13 amino acids. Germline CDR1 GTSNPN, CDR2 SVGIG (reference sequence). V shed 7 bases and J shed 5 bases, with 15 bases lying between them. The CDR3 is CASREQWDQPQHF. In DNA form, the CDR3 reads TGTGCCTCGCGGGAACAGTGGGATCAGCCCCAGCATTTT.

The sample holds many counts of this clonotype. The junction and the germline gene differ at one end; a read error may be behind it. The CDR3 DNA reads as TGCGCCAGCAGGGGTACTAGCACAGATACGCAGTATTTT. Translation: CASRGTSTDTQYF. The chain links TRBV12-3 or TRBV12-4 to TRBJ2-3, with a weak D call TRBD1 (6 bases). The CDR3 has 13 amino acids.

Of note for this clonotype: An end of the junction differs from the germline gene, which may be a read error. V and J are TRBV20-1 and TRBJ2-1; D gene ambiguous. From germline, CDR1 is DFQATT and CDR2 SNEGSKA (reference sequence). The CDR3 runs 14 residues. The CDR3 DNA is TGCAGTGCAATCATGGGCGGCTCCAACAATGAGCAGTTCTTC. Its protein product is CSAIMGGSNNEQFF.

This clonotype was seen ten or more times. The chain uses TRBV20-1 and TRBJ2-1; the match to TRBD2 covers 7 bases. The length of the CDR3 is 14 residues. V dropped 4 bases and J dropped 4; count of bases not matched to a gene: 7. Germline V gene lookup returns CDR1 DFQATT and CDR2 SNEGSKA (reference sequence). The CDR3 protein is CSANKRDSYNEQFF. The DNA for the CDR3 is TGCAGTGCTAACAAGCGGGATTCTTACAATGAGCAGTTCTTC.